This is a list of T cell receptor beta chains from one sample in a study of OX40 agonist ivuxolimab in advanced cancers. The method was immunoSEQ multiplex PCR; TCRdb's version includes in-frame clones alone and lacks a portion of them. The sample holds about 96,000 clones, approximately 84% seen once. The specimen comprised CD4+ or CD8+ T cells sorted from blood, sampled in a trial of the OX40 agonist ivuxolimab. The source is an adult with an advanced solid tumor such as melanoma, head and neck, liver or kidney cancer. CDR3s include the opening cysteine and the closing phenylalanine or tryptophan. The order of the fields is J gene, V gene, D gene, clone size, CDR3 length, CDR3 DNA, CDR3 protein. The D gene is left open where the match is weak. Size is omitted from some rows. Given values are once, few, many or a class for expanded clones.

j_gene: TRBJ2-6
v_gene: TRBV5-1
d_gene: NA
abundance: NA
len: 17
CDR3nt: TGCGCCAGCAGCTTGATCACAGCTTCCTCTGGGGCCAACGTCCTGACTTTC
CDR3aa: CASSLITASSGANVLTF

j_gene: TRBJ2-5
v_gene: TRBV30
d_gene: NA
abundance: NA
len: 10
CDR3nt: TGTGCCTGCCTACAAGAGACCCAGTACTTC
CDR3aa: CACLQETQYF

j_gene: TRBJ1-2
v_gene: TRBV6-7
d_gene: NA
abundance: NA
len: 12
CDR3nt: TGTGCCAGCAGCCGCGGGGGCGATGGCTACACCTTC
CDR3aa: CASSRGGDGYTF

j_gene: TRBJ2-2
v_gene: TRBV5-8
d_gene: NA
abundance: NA
len: 15
CDR3nt: TGTGCCAGCAGCTTGCCAGGGGAGGACACCGGGGAGCTGTTTTTT
CDR3aa: CASSLPGEDTGELFF

j_gene: TRBJ2-3
v_gene: TRBV10-1
d_gene: NA
abundance: NA
len: 15
CDR3nt: TGCGCCAGCAGTGAGAAGGGCGGAAGCACAGATACGCAGTATTTT
CDR3aa: CASSEKGGSTDTQYF

j_gene: TRBJ2-1
v_gene: TRBV6-4
d_gene: TRBD2
abundance: NA
len: 16
CDR3nt: TGTGCCAGCAGTGACGGCGGGAGGGGGCCTTACAATGAGCAGTTCTTC
CDR3aa: CASSDGGRGPYNEQFF

j_gene: TRBJ1-4
v_gene: TRBV5-1
d_gene: NA
abundance: NA
len: 14
CDR3nt: TGCGCCAGCAGCTCGGGGGGCCCTGGCGAAAAACTGTTTTTT
CDR3aa: CASSSGGPGEKLFF

j_gene: TRBJ2-1
v_gene: TRBV5-4
d_gene: TRBD2
abundance: NA
len: 17
CDR3nt: TGTGCCAGCAGCTTGGCCCCGGGACTAGCGGGCCTCAATGAGCAGTTCTTC
CDR3aa: CASSLAPGLAGLNEQFF

j_gene: TRBJ1-1
v_gene: TRBV18
d_gene: NA
abundance: once
len: 15
CDR3nt: TGTGCCAGCTCACCAAGTGGCCAACCGAACACTGAAGCTTTCTTT
CDR3aa: CASSPSGQPNTEAFF

j_gene: TRBJ2-1
v_gene: TRBV6-6
d_gene: NA
abundance: NA
len: 14
CDR3nt: TGTGCCAGCAGGGCAACACAGGGGAGGAATGAGCAGTTCTTC
CDR3aa: CASRATQGRNEQFF

j_gene: TRBJ1-5
v_gene: TRBV27
d_gene: NA
abundance: few
len: 14
CDR3nt: TGTGCCAGCAGTGGGGGGCAAACCAATCAGCCCCAGCATTTT
CDR3aa: CASSGGQTNQPQHF

j_gene: TRBJ2-7
v_gene: TRBV6-5
d_gene: NA
abundance: NA
len: 13
CDR3nt: TGTGCCAGCAGTTATCCGGGCCGCGACGAGCAGTACTTC
CDR3aa: CASSYPGRDEQYF

j_gene: TRBJ1-5
v_gene: TRBV5-1
d_gene: TRBD1
abundance: NA
len: 16
CDR3nt: TGCGCCAGCAGCGTCGGGACAGGGGGGAGCAATCAGCCCCAGCATTTT
CDR3aa: CASSVGTGGSNQPQHF

j_gene: TRBJ2-2
v_gene: TRBV28
d_gene: NA
abundance: NA
len: 16
CDR3nt: TGTGCCAGCATCGGGGTAGGGACAACGAACACCGGGGAGCTGTTTTTT
CDR3aa: CASIGVGTTNTGELFF

j_gene: TRBJ1-1
v_gene: TRBV6-1
d_gene: NA
abundance: NA
len: 17
CDR3nt: TGTGCCAGCAGTGAAGCGCTTCCGGGAGAATTGAACACTGAAGCTTTCTTT
CDR3aa: CASSEALPGELNTEAFF

j_gene: TRBJ1-5
v_gene: TRBV6-6
d_gene: TRBD1
abundance: NA
len: 13
CDR3nt: TGTGCCAGCAGCAGGGGGGGGGATCAGCCCCAGCATTTT
CDR3aa: CASSRGGDQPQHF

j_gene: TRBJ2-1
v_gene: TRBV6-1
d_gene: TRBD2
abundance: NA
len: 13
CDR3nt: TGTGCCAGCAGTGCCCTAGCGGGAGAGCAACAGTTCTTC
CDR3aa: CASSALAGEQQFF

j_gene: TRBJ1-2
v_gene: TRBV7-2
d_gene: NA
abundance: NA
len: 15
CDR3nt: TGTGCCAGCAGCTTAAGGGGGTCAGGAGCCTATGGCTACACCTTC
CDR3aa: CASSLRGSGAYGYTF

j_gene: TRBJ1-1
v_gene: TRBV19
d_gene: NA
abundance: few
len: 14
CDR3nt: TGTGCCAGTAGTTTAGGAGGTCCGAACACTGAAGCTTTCTTT
CDR3aa: CASSLGGPNTEAFF

j_gene: TRBJ2-1
v_gene: TRBV6-6
d_gene: NA
abundance: NA
len: 14
CDR3nt: TGTGCCAGCAGTTACTCCTCTCTACGTAATGAGCAGTTCTTC
CDR3aa: CASSYSSLRNEQFF

j_gene: TRBJ2-7
v_gene: TRBV11-2
d_gene: NA
abundance: once
len: 14
CDR3nt: TGTGCCAGCAGCTTTGCCGGTGCCGCCTACGAGCAGTACTTC
CDR3aa: CASSFAGAAYEQYF

j_gene: TRBJ2-7
v_gene: TRBV27
d_gene: TRBD2
abundance: few
len: 18
CDR3nt: TGTGCCAGCAGTTTATGGGGAGGGCCAGGCCGGCCCTCCTACGAGCAGTACTTC
CDR3aa: CASSLWGGPGRPSYEQYF

j_gene: TRBJ2-4
v_gene: TRBV10-3
d_gene: NA
abundance: NA
len: 11
CDR3nt: TGTGCCACCAGGACGGCAGACATTCAGTACTTC
CDR3aa: CATRTADIQYF

j_gene: TRBJ2-1
v_gene: TRBV4-1
d_gene: TRBD1
abundance: NA
len: 16
CDR3nt: TGCGCCAGCAGCCAATCCACAGGGGGCGGCTACAATGAGCAGTTCTTC
CDR3aa: CASSQSTGGGYNEQFF

j_gene: TRBJ2-7
v_gene: TRBV5-5
d_gene: NA
abundance: NA
len: 15
CDR3nt: TGTGCCAGCAGCTTGGAGGCTGGACAGTTCTACGAGCAGTACTTC
CDR3aa: CASSLEAGQFYEQYF

j_gene: TRBJ1-2
v_gene: TRBV7-2
d_gene: NA
abundance: once
len: 13
CDR3nt: TGTGCCAGCAGCTTAAGGAGGGGTGACGGCTACACCTTC
CDR3aa: CASSLRRGDGYTF

j_gene: TRBJ2-1
v_gene: TRBV5-1
d_gene: TRBD2
abundance: NA
len: 16
CDR3nt: TGCGCCAGCAGCGGGAGGACTAGCGGGAGTTTAGGTGAGCAGTTCTTC
CDR3aa: CASSGRTSGSLGEQFF

j_gene: TRBJ2-5
v_gene: TRBV29-1
d_gene: NA
abundance: NA
len: 13
CDR3nt: TGCAGCGTTGATAAGGCGGGGCAAGAGACCCAGTACTTC
CDR3aa: CSVDKAGQETQYF

j_gene: TRBJ2-1
v_gene: TRBV4-2
d_gene: TRBD2
abundance: NA
len: 17
CDR3nt: TGTGCCAGCAGCCAAGGGGACGGGGAGCGGGGTTACAATGAGCAGTTCTTC
CDR3aa: CASSQGDGERGYNEQFF

j_gene: TRBJ1-6
v_gene: TRBV6-4
d_gene: NA
abundance: NA
len: 14
CDR3nt: TGTGCCAGCAGTGACGTGGCTTTCAATTCACCCCTCCACTTT
CDR3aa: CASSDVAFNSPLHF

j_gene: TRBJ1-3
v_gene: TRBV12-5
d_gene: NA
abundance: NA
len: 17
CDR3nt: TGTGCTAGTGGTTTGGTAGCAGGGCCCACTTCTGGAAACACCATATATTTT
CDR3aa: CASGLVAGPTSGNTIYF

j_gene: TRBJ1-2
v_gene: TRBV6-6
d_gene: NA
abundance: NA
len: 13
CDR3nt: TGTGCCAGCAGTACGGACAGAAGTTATGGCTACACCTTC
CDR3aa: CASSTDRSYGYTF

j_gene: TRBJ1-5
v_gene: TRBV6-5
d_gene: NA
abundance: NA
len: 15
CDR3nt: TGTGCCAGCAGTTACCGAGGGGATTCCAATCAGCCCCAGCATTTT
CDR3aa: CASSYRGDSNQPQHF

j_gene: TRBJ2-3
v_gene: TRBV10-3
d_gene: NA
abundance: NA
len: 16
CDR3nt: TGTGCCATCAGTGAGGGGGGGACACCGAGCACAGATACGCAGTATTTT
CDR3aa: CAISEGGTPSTDTQYF

j_gene: TRBJ2-2
v_gene: TRBV5-1
d_gene: TRBD1
abundance: NA
len: 16
CDR3nt: TGCGCCAGCAGCCTCTGGACAGGTGGGAACACCGGGGAGCTGTTTTTT
CDR3aa: CASSLWTGGNTGELFF

j_gene: TRBJ2-7
v_gene: TRBV9
d_gene: TRBD1
abundance: NA
len: 13
CDR3nt: TGTGCCAGCAGCGGGACAGGCTCCTACGAGCAGTACTTC
CDR3aa: CASSGTGSYEQYF

j_gene: TRBJ1-1
v_gene: TRBV7-6
d_gene: NA
abundance: NA
len: 11
CDR3nt: TGTGCCAGCAGCTTAGGCCCTGGGGCTTTCTTT
CDR3aa: CASSLGPGAFF

j_gene: TRBJ2-1
v_gene: TRBV29-1
d_gene: NA
abundance: many
len: 13
CDR3nt: TGCAGCGGGGGACCCAACAAGGGAAATGAGCAGTTCTTC
CDR3aa: CSGGPNKGNEQFF

j_gene: TRBJ2-1
v_gene: TRBV11-3
d_gene: TRBD2
abundance: NA
len: 15
CDR3nt: TGTGCCAGCAGCTTCGCCTCGGGGGGGCAGGATGAGCAGTTCTTC
CDR3aa: CASSFASGGQDEQFF

j_gene: TRBJ2-3
v_gene: TRBV12-5
d_gene: NA
abundance: NA
len: 13
CDR3nt: TGTGCTAGTGGTTTGGTCTCAGCAGATACGCAGTATTTT
CDR3aa: CASGLVSADTQYF

j_gene: TRBJ1-3
v_gene: TRBV4-2
d_gene: NA
abundance: NA
len: 14
CDR3nt: TGTGCCAGCAGCCAAGATTCCGCAGGAAACACCATATATTTT
CDR3aa: CASSQDSAGNTIYF

j_gene: TRBJ2-7
v_gene: TRBV5-1
d_gene: TRBD1
abundance: NA
len: 16
CDR3nt: TGCGCCAGCAGCTTTCATATCTTGGACAGGGCCTACGAGCAGTACTTC
CDR3aa: CASSFHILDRAYEQYF

j_gene: TRBJ2-3
v_gene: TRBV19
d_gene: NA
abundance: NA
len: 15
CDR3nt: TGTGCCAGTAGTATAGTTAGCCGAGACGCAGATACGCAGTATTTT
CDR3aa: CASSIVSRDADTQYF

j_gene: TRBJ2-7
v_gene: TRBV10-1
d_gene: NA
abundance: NA
len: 14
CDR3nt: TGCGCCAGCAGTGTGGGGGGGGGCACCTACGAGCAGTACTTC
CDR3aa: CASSVGGGTYEQYF

j_gene: TRBJ1-2
v_gene: TRBV6-5
d_gene: TRBD1
abundance: few
len: 16
CDR3nt: TGTGCCAGCAGTTCTAGGCGACAGGGTGGGAACTATGGCTACACCTTC
CDR3aa: CASSSRRQGGNYGYTF

j_gene: TRBJ1-1
v_gene: TRBV18
d_gene: NA
abundance: NA
len: 18
CDR3nt: TGTGCCAGCTCACCAAGGGGGGAAGGGAGGGGTCTGAACACTGAAGCTTTCTTT
CDR3aa: CASSPRGEGRGLNTEAFF